These 10 T cell receptor beta chains share one sample of origin, sequenced in a study of cytomegalovirus exposure and HLA in healthy donors. PCR was performed using 60 Vbeta and 13 Jbeta primers. The repertoire was sequenced with immunoSEQ multiplex PCR; TCRdb's copy has only in-frame clones and lacks some. The repertoire consists of some 130,000 clones, with around 10% occurring once and the leading ten covering roughly 6.4%. The sequencing sample was made of PBMCs. These receptors all come from a woman between 40 and 55 years old in good health and CMV-seropositive.

This clone was observed a few times. DNA for the CDR3: TGTGCCATCAGTGAGTCCTGGAACAGGGACCACGAGCAGTACTTC. Its translation: CAISESWNRDHEQYF. The chain is built from TRBV10-3 and TRBJ2-7; tentative D call: TRBD1 (6 bases). Trimming removed 0 bases at V and 5 bases at J, with 14 bases between. Per germline, CDR1 ENHRY and CDR2 SYGVKD. This CDR3 comprises 15 residues.

The rearrangement links TRBV6-1 to TRBJ1-3; D is uncertain. V was pared by 5 bases and J by 4 bases, with 9 bases between. CDR1 and CDR2 (germline): MNHNS, SASEGT. This CDR3 region has 13 residues. The chain's CDR3 is CASSLTQGNTIYF. Here the CDR3 DNA reads TGTGCCAGCAGTCTAACCCAAGGAAACACCATATATTTT.

This clone was counted a few times. Mismatch with germline at one junction end may stem from a read error. CDR3 sequence: CASSQEGRVGNQPQNF. The DNA of the CDR3 is TGCGCCAGCAGCCAAGAAGGCAGGGTTGGCAATCAGCCCCAGAATTTT. This chain uses TRBV4-1 with TRBJ1-5, with a weak D call TRBD1 (5 bases). This CDR3 has 16 residues. Germline CDR1 reads MGHRA; CDR2 reads YSYEKL.

This clone occurred a few times. This chain joins TRBV5-1 and TRBJ2-5; 15 positions match TRBD2. This CDR3 is 15 amino acids long. After removal of 4 bases from V and 4 bases from J, the junction contained 2 bases not matched to a gene. Germline assignment: CDR1 SGHRS and CDR2 YFSETQ. CDR3 sequence reads: CASSAGLAGGETQYF. The CDR3 bases are TGCGCCAGCAGCGCGGGACTAGCGGGGGGAGAGACCCAGTACTTC.

This rearrangement joins TRBV2 to TRBJ1-1; D uncertain. V lost 9 bases and J 2 bases, leaving 13 bases between the germline ends. The CDR3 has 13 residues. Germline loops: CDR1 SNHLY, CDR2 FYNNEI. CDR3 nucleotide sequence: TGTGCCAGTGACCTCGGGGAAAACACTGAAGCTTTCTTT. It translates to CASDLGENTEAFF.

This clone was counted between two and nine times. The CDR3 DNA is TGTGCCAGCAGCTCATTTGCGGGGGGACCGGAGAATGAGCAGTTCTTC. Amino acids: CASSSFAGGPENEQFF. The chain carries TRBV7-3 and TRBJ2-1; TRBD2 matches 8 bases. After removal of 4 bases from V and 7 bases from J, the junction contained 12 bases not matched to a gene. CDR1 SGHTA and CDR2 FQGTGA come from the germline V gene. CDR3 length equals 16 residues.

The gene calls are TRBV5-1 and TRBJ2-5; the match to TRBD2 covers 10 bases. Germline-derived CDR1 and CDR2 are SGHRS and YFSETQ. The CDR3 has 14 residues. Trimming at V came to 2 bases and at J to 3 bases, leaving 1 base not matched to a gene. This CDR3 is CASSFLAGEETQYF. The CDR3 DNA reads as TGCGCCAGCAGCTTCCTAGCGGGGGAAGAGACCCAGTACTTC.

This clone has only a few counts. The chain employs TRBV6-1 and TRBJ1-6; the D is unclear. This CDR3 is built from 15 residues. Germline lookup yields CDR1 MNHNS and CDR2 SASEGT. The V end was cut by 5 bases, the J end by 9 bases, with 17 bases between. The CDR3 DNA reads as TGTGCCAGCAGTAGTGGCCTGGCTGGGAGTTCACCCCTCCACTTT. It encodes CASSSGLAGSSPLHF.

The chain employs TRBV27 and TRBJ1-2, with TRBD1 matching over 7 bases. V lost 6 bases, J lost 8 bases, and 12 bases stayed unmatched. Germline values: CDR1 MNHEY, CDR2 SMNVEV (reference sequence). CDR3 length: 14 amino acids. This chain's CDR3 is CASSPIQGEWGYTF. The CDR3 DNA reads as TGTGCCAGCAGCCCTATCCAGGGGGAGTGGGGCTACACCTTC.

This clone was counted a few times. The rearrangement joins TRBV5-5 to TRBJ2-5, with 7 nucleotides matching TRBD1. Trimming at V came to 2 bases and at J to 4 bases, leaving 2 bases not matched to a gene. CDR1 is SGHKS, CDR2 YYEKEE, per germline (reference sequence). This CDR3 is 13 amino acids long. CDR3 sequence reads: CASSLQGRETQYF. The DNA of the CDR3 is TGTGCCAGCAGCTTACAGGGGCGAGAGACCCAGTACTTC.